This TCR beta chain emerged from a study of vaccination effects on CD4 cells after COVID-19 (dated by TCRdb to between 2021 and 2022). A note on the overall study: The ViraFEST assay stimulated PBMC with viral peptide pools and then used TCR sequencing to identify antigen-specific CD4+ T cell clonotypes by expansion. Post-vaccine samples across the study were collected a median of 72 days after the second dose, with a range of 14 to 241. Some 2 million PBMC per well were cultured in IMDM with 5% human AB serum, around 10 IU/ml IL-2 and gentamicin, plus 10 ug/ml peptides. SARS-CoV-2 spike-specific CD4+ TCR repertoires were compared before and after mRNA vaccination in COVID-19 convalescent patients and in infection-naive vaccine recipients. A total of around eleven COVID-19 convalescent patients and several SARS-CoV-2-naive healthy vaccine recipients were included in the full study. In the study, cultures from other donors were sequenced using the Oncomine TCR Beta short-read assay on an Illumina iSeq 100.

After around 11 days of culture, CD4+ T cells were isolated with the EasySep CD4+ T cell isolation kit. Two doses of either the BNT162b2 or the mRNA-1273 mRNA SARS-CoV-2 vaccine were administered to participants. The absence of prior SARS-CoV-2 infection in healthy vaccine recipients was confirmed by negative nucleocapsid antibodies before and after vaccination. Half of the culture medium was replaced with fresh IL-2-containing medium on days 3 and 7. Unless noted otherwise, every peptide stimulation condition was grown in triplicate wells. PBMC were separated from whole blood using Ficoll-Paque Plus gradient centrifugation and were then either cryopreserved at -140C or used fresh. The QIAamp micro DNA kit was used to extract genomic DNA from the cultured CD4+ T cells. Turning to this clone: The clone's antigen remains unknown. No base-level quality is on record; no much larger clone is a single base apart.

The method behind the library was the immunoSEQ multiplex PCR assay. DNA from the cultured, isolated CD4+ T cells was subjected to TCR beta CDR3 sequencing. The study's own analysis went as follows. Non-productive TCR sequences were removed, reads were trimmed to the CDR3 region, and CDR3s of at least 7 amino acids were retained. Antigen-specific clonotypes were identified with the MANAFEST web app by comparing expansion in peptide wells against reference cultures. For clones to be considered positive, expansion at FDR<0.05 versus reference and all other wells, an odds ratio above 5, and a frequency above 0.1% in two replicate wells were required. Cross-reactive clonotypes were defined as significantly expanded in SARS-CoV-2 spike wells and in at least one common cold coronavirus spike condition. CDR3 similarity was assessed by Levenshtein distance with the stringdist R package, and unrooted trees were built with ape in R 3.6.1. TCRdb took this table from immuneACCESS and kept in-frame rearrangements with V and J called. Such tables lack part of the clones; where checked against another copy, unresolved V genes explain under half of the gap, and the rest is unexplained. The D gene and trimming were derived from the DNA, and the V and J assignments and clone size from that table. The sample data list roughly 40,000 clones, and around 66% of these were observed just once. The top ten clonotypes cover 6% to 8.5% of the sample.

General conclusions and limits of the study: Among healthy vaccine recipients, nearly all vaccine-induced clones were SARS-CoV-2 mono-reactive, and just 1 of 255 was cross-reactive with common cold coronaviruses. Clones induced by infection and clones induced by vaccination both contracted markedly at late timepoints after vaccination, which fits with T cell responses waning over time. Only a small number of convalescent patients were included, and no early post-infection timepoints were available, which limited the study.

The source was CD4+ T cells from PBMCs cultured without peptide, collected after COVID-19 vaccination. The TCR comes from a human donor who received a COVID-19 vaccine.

The DNA sequence reads TGCGCCAGCAGCTTGGGAACTAGCGGGAGGGCTTACGAGCAGTACTTC. It specifies CASSLGTSGRAYEQYF. Recombination connected TRBV5-1 to TRBJ2-7; 13 junctional bases match TRBD2. The germline V gene specifies SGHRS as CDR1 and YFSETQ as CDR2. Trimmed from V: 0 bases; trimmed from J: 4 bases; junction bases lacking a gene match: 4. The CDR3 sequence holds 16 residues, the cysteine and phenylalanine included. Only CDR3 DNA remains: 48 bases, in frame from the first base. Where the CDR3 stops, the reference TRBV5-1 and TRBJ2-7 genes take over; the full variable domain is KAGVTQTPRYLIKTRGQQVTLSCSPISGHRSVSWYQQTPGQGLQFLFEYFSETQRNKGNFPGRFSGRQFSNSRSEMNVSTLELGDSALYLCASSLGTSGRAYEQYFGPGTRLTVT.